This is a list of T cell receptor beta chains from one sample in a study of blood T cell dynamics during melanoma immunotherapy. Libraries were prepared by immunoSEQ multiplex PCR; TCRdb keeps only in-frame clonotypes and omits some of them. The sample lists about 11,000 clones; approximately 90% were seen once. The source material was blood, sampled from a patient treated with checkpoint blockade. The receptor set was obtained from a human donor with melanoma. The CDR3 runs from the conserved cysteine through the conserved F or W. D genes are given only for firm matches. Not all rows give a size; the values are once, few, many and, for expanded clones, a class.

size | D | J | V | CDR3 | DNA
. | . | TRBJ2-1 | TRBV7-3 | CASSPQGQGSYNEQFF | TGTGCCAGCAGCCCCCAGGGGCAGGGGTCCTACAATGAGCAGTTCTTC
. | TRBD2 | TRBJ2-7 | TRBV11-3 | CASSSAGGCYEQYF | TGTGCCAGCAGCTCAGCGGGGGGGTGCTACGAGCAGTACTTC
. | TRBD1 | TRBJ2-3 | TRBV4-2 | CASSQVSGTGYRSLDTQYF | TGTGCCAGCAGCCAAGTATCTGGGACAGGGTATCGAAGCTTGGATACGCAGTATTTT
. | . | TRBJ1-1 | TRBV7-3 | CASSSGMNTEAFF | TGTGCCAGCAGCTCCGGTATGAACACTGAAGCTTTCTTT
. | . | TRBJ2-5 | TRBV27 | CASRPRAEETQYF | TGTGCCAGCAGGCCCCGCGCCGAAGAGACCCAGTACTTC
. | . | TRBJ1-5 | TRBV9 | CASSVDQSNQPQHF | TGTGCCAGCAGCGTAGATCAGAGCAATCAGCCCCAGCATTTT
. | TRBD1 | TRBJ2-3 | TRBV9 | CASSGQGATDTQYF | TGTGCCAGCAGCGGACAGGGGGCAACAGATACGCAGTATTTT
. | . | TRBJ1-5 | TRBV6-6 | CASIPGGSVQPQHF | TGTGCCAGCATTCCGGGGGGGTCCGTTCAGCCCCAGCATTTT
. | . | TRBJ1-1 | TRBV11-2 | CASSSRSRQPDTEAFF | TGTGCCAGCAGCTCAAGGTCAAGGCAGCCGGACACTGAAGCTTTCTTT
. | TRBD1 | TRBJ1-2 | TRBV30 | CAHWDSFYGYTF | TGTGCCCACTGGGACAGCTTCTATGGCTACACCTTC
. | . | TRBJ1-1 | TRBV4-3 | CASSKETGNTEAFF | TGCGCCAGCAGTAAAGAAACAGGGAACACTGAAGCTTTCTTT
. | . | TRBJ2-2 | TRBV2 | CASTEGRAPTGELFF | TGTGCCAGCACGGAGGGCCGTGCCCCGACCGGGGAGCTGTTTTTT
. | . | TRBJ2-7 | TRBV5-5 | CASSWTVSYEQYF | TGTGCCAGCAGCTGGACAGTTTCCTACGAGCAGTACTTC
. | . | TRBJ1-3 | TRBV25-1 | CASSEWAGGFGNTIYF | TGTGCCAGCAGTGAATGGGCAGGAGGCTTTGGAAACACCATATATTTT
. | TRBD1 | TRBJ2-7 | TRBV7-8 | CASSSRDRGPHEQYF | TGTGCCAGCAGCTCTCGGGACAGGGGGCCCCACGAGCAGTACTTC
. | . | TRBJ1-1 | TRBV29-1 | CSVEVRGAHTEAFF | TGCAGCGTTGAAGTACGAGGGGCCCACACTGAAGCTTTCTTT
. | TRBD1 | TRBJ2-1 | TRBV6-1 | CASRDRGTYNEQFF | TGTGCCAGCAGGGACAGGGGTACATACAATGAGCAGTTCTTC
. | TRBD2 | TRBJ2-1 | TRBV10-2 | CASRLTSGAYSAEQFF | TGCGCCAGCAGATTAACTAGCGGGGCCTATTCGGCTGAGCAGTTCTTC
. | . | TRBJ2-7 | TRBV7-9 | CASSPDPYEQYF | TGTGCCAGCAGCCCCGACCCCTACGAGCAGTACTTC
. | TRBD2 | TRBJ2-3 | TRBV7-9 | CASSLGRLAPDTQYF | TGTGCCAGCAGCTTAGGGAGACTAGCCCCAGATACGCAGTATTTT
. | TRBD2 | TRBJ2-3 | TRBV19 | CASSIGQSSGGAGTQYF | TGTGCCAGTAGTATTGGGCAATCAAGCGGGGGTGCCGGTACGCAGTATTTT
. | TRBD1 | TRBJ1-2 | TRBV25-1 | CASSAGQGADGYTF | TGTGCCAGCAGTGCAGGACAGGGGGCAGATGGCTACACCTTC
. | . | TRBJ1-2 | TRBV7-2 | CASSPLLGGYTF | TGTGCCAGCAGCCCCCTCTTAGGTGGCTACACCTTC
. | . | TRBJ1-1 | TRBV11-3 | CASSLGGPNTEAFF | TGTGCCAGCAGCTTAGGAGGACCGAACACTGAAGCTTTCTTT
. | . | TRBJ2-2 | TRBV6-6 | CATLDNTGELFF | TGTGCCACCCTCGATAATACCGGGGAGCTGTTTTTT
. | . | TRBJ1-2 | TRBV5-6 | CASGSNYGYTF | TGTGCCAGTGGGTCGAACTATGGCTACACCTTC
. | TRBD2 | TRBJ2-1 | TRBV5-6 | CASSGTSGGYNEQFF | TGTGCCAGCAGCGGGACTAGCGGGGGGTACAATGAGCAGTTCTTC
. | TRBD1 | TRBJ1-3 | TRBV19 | CASARDRLSGNTIYF | TGTGCCAGCGCCCGGGACAGGCTTTCTGGAAACACCATATATTTT
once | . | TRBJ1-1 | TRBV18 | CASSPLTSAGGLTEAFF | TGTGCCAGCTCACCACTTACTTCCGCCGGGGGCCTCACTGAAGCTTTCTTT
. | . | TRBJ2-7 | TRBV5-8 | CASSLGGVVSYEQYF | TGTGCCAGCAGCTTGGGGGGTGTCGTTTCCTACGAGCAGTACTTC
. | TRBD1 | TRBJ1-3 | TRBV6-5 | CASSLRTGATGNTIYF | TGTGCCAGCAGTTTACGGACAGGGGCAACTGGAAACACCATATATTTT
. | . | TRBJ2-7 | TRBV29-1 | CSVQSRVSYEQYF | TGCAGCGTTCAGTCCCGGGTCTCCTACGAGCAGTACTTC
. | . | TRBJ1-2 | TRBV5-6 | CASSLRGYGYTF | TGTGCCAGCAGCTTACGAGGGTACGGCTACACCTTC